This passage covers 15 T cell receptor beta chains from one sample sequenced in a study of human T cells and chemical hapten exposure. Time point denoted: patch test 2, 6 weeks after DPC sensitization. The treatment here: therapeutic diphenylcyclopropenone sensitization with weekly scalp DPC. TCRdb redid the calling of the RACE reads with MiXCR, one entry per CDR3 protein. The data contain about 380,000 distinct CDR3 sequences, about 6% of them singletons. Specimen: whole blood, collected in connection with sensitization to the hapten diphenylcyclopropenone (DPC). All receptors derive from a woman between 18 and 29 years old with alopecia areata. Some clones in this sample may be carry-over from other donors' samples.

In its sample, this clonotype was seen many times. The chain employs TRBV20-1 and TRBJ1-4; 11 bases agree with TRBD1. Trimming removed 1 base from V and 3 bases from J; junction bases left unmatched: 4. CDR1 DFQATT and CDR2 SNEGSKA come from the germline V gene (reference sequence). The CDR3 sequence is 16 residues long. CDR3 amino acids: CSARGTGGVANEKLFF. The CDR3, as DNA: TGCAGTGCTAGAGGGACAGGGGGCGTCGCTAATGAAAAACTGTTTTTT.

There are many counts of this clonotype. The chain links TRBV29-1 to TRBJ2-3; D possibly corresponds to TRBD2 (6 bases). Between the trimmed V and J ends, which lost 4 bases and 1 base, there was a span of 9 bases. Germline V gives CDR1 SQVTM, CDR2 ANQGSEA. This CDR3 is built from 13 residues. CDR3 sequence: CSVVGGGTDTQYF. The CDR3 coding sequence is TGCAGCGTTGTAGGCGGGGGCACAGATACGCAGTATTTT.

This clonotype was counted many times. V gene TRBV12-5 combines with J gene TRBJ2-1; no clear D. V shed 6 bases and J shed 4 bases, with 10 bases lying between them. The CDR3 runs 13 residues. Germline V lookup: CDR1 LGHNT, CDR2 FRNRAP. DNA of the CDR3: TGTGCTAGTGGCCCGTTAGGGTACAATGAGCAGTTCTTC. Translating it yields CASGPLGYNEQFF.

In DNA, the CDR3 is TGTGCCAGCAGCCCTCCCCCTGTAAGATCGGTAAATTCACCCCTCCACTTT. It is translated as CASSPPPVRSVNSPLHF. The V call is TRBV7-8, the J call TRBJ1-6; D gene unclear. The CDR3 sequence is 17 residues long. V was trimmed by 5 bases and J by 7 bases, leaving 21 bases between them. Germline assignment: CDR1 SGHVS and CDR2 FQNEAQ.

In its sample, this clonotype was seen many times. J is TRBJ1-4 and V is TRBV2; D remains ambiguous. Germline CDR1 and CDR2: SNHLY and FYNNEI. Trimming took off 2 bases at V and 7 bases at J, with 11 bases between the two ends. CDR3 length: 14 residues. The CDR3 loop is CASSEFRRSEKLFF. Written as DNA, the CDR3 is TGTGCCAGCAGTGAATTCCGACGCAGTGAAAAACTGTTTTTT.

This clonotype was seen repeatedly, ten times or more. The chain employs TRBV11-3 and TRBJ2-5; D remains ambiguous. Germline loops: CDR1 SGHNT, CDR2 YENEEA. Trimming removed 2 bases at V and 0 bases at J, with 4 bases between. This CDR3 comprises 13 residues. As DNA, the CDR3 is TGTGCCAGCAGCTTAAACAACCAAGAGACCCAGTACTTC. Amino acid sequence: CASSLNNQETQYF.

This clonotype has a handful of counts. The rearrangement joins TRBV7-2 to TRBJ2-5, with 13 positions matching TRBD2. Trimming cost V 1 base and J 6 bases; bases outside gene matches: 8. The germline V gene encodes CDR1 SGHTA and CDR2 FQGNSA. The CDR3 sequence is 17 residues long. The CDR3 DNA is TGTGCCAGCAGCTTAGGGAGACTAGCGGGGGGTTTGAAGACCCAGTACTTC. Its protein product is CASSLGRLAGGLKTQYF.

This clonotype was observed a few times. This chain uses TRBV6-1 with TRBJ1-1, with TRBD1 identical over 8 bases. The CDR3 spans 15 residues. Germline CDR1 MNHNS, CDR2 SASEGT. V lost 3 bases, J lost 6 bases, and 9 bases stayed unmatched. CDR3: CASSDRQGAVSEAFF. CDR3 bases: TGTGCCAGCAGTGATAGGCAGGGGGCAGTTTCTGAAGCTTTCTTT.

The chain uses TRBV6-6 and TRBJ2-2; 7 bases align to TRBD1. Germline-derived CDR1 and CDR2 are MNHNY and SVGAGI (reference sequence). This CDR3 spans 15 amino acids. J lost 7 bases, V lost 7 bases, and 12 bases had no gene match. Written as DNA, the CDR3 is TGTGCCAGCATCCAGGGAGACAGGGCGGTCGGGGAGCTGTTTTTT. This codes for CASIQGDRAVGELFF.

This clonotype was recorded at least ten times. This sequence joins TRBV7-6 and TRBJ2-1; 8 bases fit TRBD1. The CDR3 loop spans 15 amino acids. Trimming took 2 bases from V and 0 from J; bases not matched to a gene: 0. Germline V gives CDR1 SGHVS, CDR2 FNYEAQ. CDR3: CASSLQGASYNEQFF. The CDR3 DNA reads as TGTGCCAGCAGCTTACAGGGGGCCTCCTACAATGAGCAGTTCTTC.

Only a few counts were recorded for this clonotype. The gene calls are TRBV14 and TRBJ2-2; 7 nucleotides align to TRBD2. Losses at the gene ends were 4 bases for V and 7 bases for J; bases not matched to a gene: 15. Germline CDR1 and CDR2: SGHDN and FVKESK. This CDR3 region has 17 residues. CDR3 nucleotide sequence: TGTGCCAGCAGCCGGACCCAGGCGGGGGTGACCCGCGGGGAGCTGTTTTTT. It yields the protein CASSRTQAGVTRGELFF.

This chain connects TRBV5-1 to TRBJ2-6; TRBD1 agrees at 8 bases. Germline-derived CDR1 and CDR2 are SGHRS and YFSETQ. Losses at the gene ends were 5 bases for V and 0 bases for J; bases not matched to a gene: 13. The CDR3 runs 19 residues. CDR3 DNA: TGCGCCAGCAGTTCGCTCGGGGGACAGGAATACTCTGGGGCCAACGTCCTGACTTTC. Translated, it gives CASSSLGGQEYSGANVLTF.

The chain employs TRBV12-3 or TRBV12-4 and TRBJ1-4; maybe TRBD1 (6 bases). The CDR3 length is 15 residues. V dropped 3 bases and J dropped 8 bases, with 16 bases sitting between them. This chain's CDR3 is CASSFSAGALEKLFF. The CDR3 DNA is TGTGCCAGCAGTTTTTCGGCAGGGGCGCTGGAAAAACTGTTTTTT.

This clonotype was found many times. The V call is TRBV7-2, the J call TRBJ2-1; TRBD1 or TRBD2 may be the D gene (5 bases each). The V and J ends lost 5 bases and 0 bases respectively, with 17 bases between them. Germline V gives CDR1 SGHTA, CDR2 FQGNSA. The CDR3 covers 17 residues. The DNA of the CDR3 is TGTGCCAGCAGCCCACCCCCTTGGGGGAGCTCCTACAATGAGCAGTTCTTC. Protein sequence: CASSPPPWGSSYNEQFF. Filled out from reference TRBV7-2 and TRBJ2-1, the complete variable domain reads GAGVSQSPSNKVTEKGKDVELRCDPISGHTALYWYRQSLGQGLEFLIYFQGNSAPDKSGLPSDRFSAERTGGSVSTLTIQRTQQEDSAVYLCASSPPPWGSSYNEQFFGPGTRLTVL.

This clonotype occurred many times. This chain links TRBV7-9 with TRBJ1-2; D is unresolved. Germline CDR1 and CDR2: SEHNR and FQNEAQ (reference sequence). Trimming shortened V by 1 base and J by 4 bases, and 13 bases separated the two germline ends. The CDR3 totals 15 residues. CDR3 sequence (DNA): TGTGCCAGCAGCTTAGGGAGCCAGTTGGGCTATGGCTACACCTTC. Translating gives CASSLGSQLGYGYTF.